This T cell receptor (beta chain) stems from a study of T cell repertoires in cytomegalovirus infection (dated by TCRdb to between 2019 and 2020). Broadly, across the study: Alongside well-studied HLA-B-restricted epitopes, the peptide stimulations were aimed at recently identified HLA-C-restricted CMV epitopes, whose presentation resists viral immunomodulation. Donor HLA type was relevant to the analysis, because carriage of CMV infection together with the matching HLA type was indicated by public TCR beta signatures.

Trimming takes 8 bases off V and 5 bases off J; junction bases not matched to a gene: 10. The CDR3 starts with the cysteine, ends with the phenylalanine, and has 15 residues. Only the CDR3 region is kept as DNA, spanning 45 bases read in frame from base 1. The germline V gene provides CDR1 MNHNS and CDR2 SASEGT. This clonotype was recorded a few times. It has no known antigen specificity. Base qualities are not at hand, and no much larger clone is one base apart. Study-wide conclusions, independent of this receptor: Carriers of CMV infection plus the relevant HLA type were discriminated by the cumulative frequency of public TCR beta family members in the study cohort and in an independent roughly 400-donor cohort. The ex vivo response was dominated by HLA-C-restricted CMV-specific TCR beta clonotypes, which also provided the single most frequent clonotype in two of eight donors.

The treatment or condition tag for this specimen amounts to: in vitro stimulation with specific CMV peptide epitopes to enrich CMV-specific T cells. The run used an Illumina HiSeq 1500. TCRdb cleaned the public reads at Q25 with fastp, built clones with MiXCR and kept in-frame beta chains. Each entry merges the rows of one CDR3 protein and shows their most common DNA and genes. The sample table contains under 150,000 distinct CDR3 sequences; only one count was recorded for over 25% of them. About 40% of the sample belongs to the ten largest clones. The receptor chain draws on TRBV6-1 and TRBJ2-7; 12 bases in between match TRBD1. This material consisted of CD8+ T cells from cultured PBMCs, taken from culture after CMV antigen stimulation. The TCR was taken from a human donor in good health (CMV status not recorded). Some clones in this sample may be carry-over from other donors' samples. The CDR3 corresponds to CASDPWDRGQDEQYF. The DNA is TGTGCCAGCGACCCTTGGGACAGGGGGCAGGACGAGCAGTACTTC.